The sequence of this T cell receptor (beta chain) was determined in a study of cytomegalovirus exposure and HLA in healthy donors. Study-level background: There were more than 350 genotyped donors. Of these, 81% fell in the genetic ancestry cluster associated with self-reported Caucasian donors. Study-wide findings and caveats: The authors confirmed in vitro that three CMV-associated chains were specific for CMV antigens. CMV serostatus alone was available as immune exposure information.

CDR3 length: 14 residues. Trimming cost V 4 bases and J 4 bases, with 8 bases left between them. CDR1 is SEHNR and CDR2 is FQNEAQ in the germline V gene (reference sequence). For this clone: As yet, its antigen is unknown.

PCR involved 60 Vbeta and 13 Jbeta primers. The data were produced by immunoSEQ multiplex PCR, yet TCRdb's version contains in-frame clones alone and is incomplete. In total, the table holds some 39,000 clones. This clonotype was sampled from a man in his thirties or forties in good health and CMV-seronegative. The specimen was PBMCs. The chain joins TRBV7-9 to TRBJ1-6; the D is unclear. The CDR3 protein is CASSSDWYNSPLHF. CDR3 DNA: TGTGCCAGCAGCTCTGACTGGTATAATTCACCCCTCCACTTT.